These 9 T cell receptor beta chains were sequenced from one sample in a study of blood T cell repertoires in COVID-19. Clones were read by immunoSEQ multiplex PCR, and TCRdb kept only the in-frame ones, dropping some. The sample carries about 140,000 clones, roughly 88% recorded once. The specimen was peripheral blood. These receptors were obtained from an older woman with acute or convalescent COVID-19.

CDR3 coding DNA: TGTGCCAGCCAATCGGGGGGGGCCAACGTCCTGACTTTC. It translates to CASQSGGANVLTF. J is TRBJ2-6 and V is TRBV7-2; perhaps TRBD2 as D (5 bases). This CDR3 has 13 residues. V lost 8 bases and J 4 bases, leaving 9 bases between the germline ends. The germline CDR1 and CDR2 sequences are SGHTA and FQGNSA.

The rearrangement uses TRBV5-1 and TRBJ2-5; D may be TRBD1 (6 bases). This CDR3 is built from 13 residues. Germline-derived CDR1 and CDR2 are SGHRS and YFSETQ. V was cut by 0 bases and J by 5 bases, with 8 bases left in between. CDR3 DNA: TGCGCCAGCAGCTTGGGACAGGCGGAGACCCAGTACTTC. Amino acid sequence: CASSLGQAETQYF.

In the case of this clone: This specimen includes other DNA sequences encoding the same CDR3. The CDR3 coding sequence is TGTGCCAGTAGTTCCAGACAGGGTAGAGAGTCCGGGGAGCTGTTTTTT. Protein product: CASSSRQGRESGELFF. V usage is TRBV19 and J usage is TRBJ2-2; TRBD1 matches at 7 bases. This CDR3 has 16 amino acids. J gave up 6 bases and V 5 bases, and 12 bases lay outside the gene matches. In germline, CDR1 is LNHDA, CDR2 SQIVND (reference sequence).

The V call is TRBV6-5, the J call TRBJ2-5; a possible D gene is TRBD1 (6 bases). Germline CDR1 is MNHEY and CDR2 is SVGAGI. Trimming removed 6 bases from V and 3 bases from J, with 8 bases in between. This CDR3 is 12 amino acids long. CDR3 nucleotides: TGTGCCAGCAGGAGACAGGAAGAGACCCAGTACTTC. This codes for CASRRQEETQYF.

This chain uses TRBV6-5 with TRBJ2-3; D not certain. The CDR3 has 14 amino acids. CDR1 and CDR2 (germline): MNHEY, SVGAGI. V shed 7 bases and J shed 0 bases, with 11 bases lying between them. CDR3 sequence: CASIKLLSTDTQYF. CDR3 DNA: TGTGCCAGCATTAAACTCCTCAGCACAGATACGCAGTATTTT.

The sample holds one count of this clone. The V call is TRBV29-1, the J call TRBJ1-4; D is ambiguous. Per the germline V gene, CDR1 is SQVTM and CDR2 is ANQGSEA. The V end lost 0 bases, the J end lost 8 bases, and 7 bases lay between the germline ends. CDR3 size: 12 residues. CDR3 amino acids: CSVEESREKLFF. As DNA, the CDR3 is TGCAGCGTTGAAGAATCGAGAGAAAAACTGTTTTTT.

The chain links TRBV7-3 to TRBJ2-3; D unclear. Germline values: CDR1 SGHTA, CDR2 FQGTGA. Trimming took off 5 bases at V and 4 bases at J, with 13 bases between the two ends. CDR3 length: 14 residues. CDR3 region: CASSPQAYPDTQYF. As DNA, the CDR3 is TGTGCCAGCAGCCCTCAGGCCTATCCAGATACGCAGTATTTT.

The chain employs TRBV19 and TRBJ2-7; TRBD1 matches 8 bases. Per germline, CDR1 LNHDA and CDR2 SQIVND (reference sequence). This CDR3 comprises 14 residues. J gave up 2 bases and V 6 bases, and 6 bases lay outside the gene matches. CDR3 coding DNA: TGTGCCAGTAGCCAGACAGGGGTGACCTACGAGCAGTACTTC. Protein product: CASSQTGVTYEQYF.

The chain uses TRBV4-2 and TRBJ2-1, with D possibly matching TRBD1 (6 bases). The germline V and J ends were trimmed by 5 bases and 5 bases, with 19 bases remaining between them. The germline V gene encodes CDR1 LGHNA and CDR2 YNFKEQ. This CDR3 is 16 amino acids long. Here the CDR3 DNA reads TGTGCCAGCAGCGGGACCGGGACATTGAGGGACAATGAGCAGTTCTTC. Translating gives CASSGTGTLRDNEQFF.